This T cell receptor beta chain was recovered during a study of glioma-infiltrating T cells after dendritic cell vaccination. TCRdb keeps only in-frame clones here, not all; method: immunoSEQ multiplex PCR. The sample records roughly 87,000 clones, roughly four fifths being singletons. V lost 1 base to trimming and J lost 8 bases, with 15 bases between them. Germline V gives CDR1 SNHLY, CDR2 FYNNEI. The CDR3 extends over 15 amino acids. Noted time point: after dendritic cell vaccination, including at tumor progression/relapse. Selection required adequate fresh-frozen tumor tissue plus more than two years' survival data.

This clonotype originated in a human donor with glioblastoma. This chain joins TRBV2 and TRBJ2-1; D possibly corresponds to TRBD1 (6 bases). The source was blood, collected after dendritic cell vaccination. The DNA for the CDR3 is TGTGCCAGCAGTGAAGGAACAGGGAATTGGGATGAGCAGTTCTTC. The encoded protein is CASSEGTGNWDEQFF.